Shown below are 20 T cell receptor beta chains from a single sample sequenced in a study of shared clonotypes between healthy human individuals. Naive-designated CD8 cells lacked CD45RO, were positively enriched for CCR7, and omitted terminally differentiated effector memory CD45RA+ cells. Sequencing was performed with immunoSEQ multiplex PCR; in TCRdb, only in-frame clones are kept and a portion is missing. This table holds over 2 million clones, about 95% found once. Sequencing was done on a sample of naive CD8+ T cells sorted from blood. These receptors all stem from a man between 18 and 35 years old in good health.

V gene TRBV28 combines with J gene TRBJ2-1, with 10 bases that match TRBD2. With V trimmed by 6 bases and J by 5 bases, 10 bases remained unmatched. CDR3 length equals 16 residues. CDR1 and CDR2 (germline): MDHEN, SYDVKM. CDR3 DNA: TGTGCCAGCAGCTCACTCAGCGGGGGGGCCCACAATGAGCAGTTCTTC. This translates into CASSSLSGGAHNEQFF.

This clone appeared a single time. Written as DNA, the CDR3 is TGTGCCAGTAGTATAGATAGGCAGGGAGCCACCGGGGAGCTGTTTTTT. It specifies CASSIDRQGATGELFF. The chain has TRBV19 and TRBJ2-2; D may match TRBD1 or TRBD2 (5 bases each). Germline CDR1 is LNHDA and CDR2 is SQIVND (reference sequence). Trimming removed 0 bases at V and 4 bases at J, with 12 bases between. This CDR3 spans 16 amino acids.

The chain is built from TRBV11-3 and TRBJ2-1; no reliable D call. The length of the CDR3 is 13 residues. Germline CDR1 SGHNT, CDR2 YENEEA. Trimming took 4 bases from V and 4 from J, leaving 8 bases between them. CDR3 protein: CASSSPVYNEQFF. The CDR3 DNA follows: TGTGCCAGCAGCTCGCCCGTTTACAATGAGCAGTTCTTC.

This sequence joins TRBV27 and TRBJ1-2; 9 bases align to TRBD1. The ends lost 6 bases at V and 0 bases at J; junction bases unmatched: 8. This CDR3 region has 16 residues. The germline V gene has CDR1 MNHEY and CDR2 SMNVEV (reference sequence). The CDR3 DNA sequence: TGTGCCAGCAGCGGGACAGGGAATGGAGCTAACTATGGCTACACCTTC. Residues: CASSGTGNGANYGYTF.

This chain joins TRBV5-6 and TRBJ2-1, with a possible D match to TRBD2 (5 bases). Trimming took off 4 bases at V and 7 bases at J, with 15 bases between the two ends. CDR3 length: 14 amino acids. CDR1 and CDR2 from the germline V gene are SGHDT and YYEEEE. The CDR3 protein is CASSAPERENEQFF. DNA for the CDR3: TGTGCCAGCAGCGCCCCGGAAAGGGAGAATGAGCAGTTCTTC.

This clone was seen once. The chain recombines TRBV4-3 with TRBJ2-7, with D hard to call. The CDR3 sequence is 16 residues long. Trimming removed 0 bases from V and 2 bases from J, with 14 bases in between. Germline CDR1 LGHNA, CDR2 YSLEER. This CDR3 reads CASSQDREQLPYEQYF. In DNA form, the CDR3 reads TGCGCCAGCAGCCAAGATCGAGAACAGCTCCCCTACGAGCAGTACTTC.

This chain joins TRBV29-1 and TRBJ1-2; D is unresolved. The germline V gene encodes CDR1 SQVTM and CDR2 ANQGSEA. This CDR3 comprises 12 residues. The V end was cut by 4 bases, the J end by 0 bases, with 6 bases between. The CDR3 coding sequence is TGCAGCGTTGTAGACCCTAACTATGGCTACACCTTC. Encoded protein: CSVVDPNYGYTF.

A word on this clone: Other DNA sequences of this sample code for an identical CDR3. The CDR3 bases are TGCGCCAGCAGTGAGTCGGGGGTCGGCTACGAGCAGTACTTC. It encodes CASSESGVGYEQYF. The chain uses TRBV10-1 and TRBJ2-7; D might be TRBD1 or TRBD2, each matching 5 bases. CDR3 length equals 14 residues. Germline CDR1 is WNHNN and CDR2 is SYGVQD (reference sequence). Trimming left V 0 bases short and J 3 bases short, with 9 bases between.

The chain has TRBV18 and TRBJ2-3; possibly TRBD2 for D (6 bases). This CDR3 contains 17 residues. Trimming took off 3 bases at V and 0 bases at J, with 16 bases between the two ends. The germline CDR1 and CDR2 sequences are KGHSH and LQKENI. CDR3 protein: CASSPGIWDSSTDTQYF. CDR3 coding DNA: TGTGCCAGCTCACCGGGTATCTGGGACTCTAGCACAGATACGCAGTATTTT.

The chain carries TRBV29-1 and TRBJ2-3; D is uncertain. Trimming pared 7 bases from V and 6 bases from J, leaving 8 bases between. This CDR3 comprises 10 residues. CDR1 SQVTM and CDR2 ANQGSEA come from the germline V gene. The DNA of the CDR3 is TGCAGCGCCGTTTCGGATACGCAGTATTTT. Its protein is CSAVSDTQYF.

The chain is built from TRBV28 and TRBJ2-6, with no clear D. In germline, CDR1 is MDHEN, CDR2 SYDVKM. The germline V and J ends were trimmed by 9 bases and 0 bases, with 6 bases remaining between them. The length of the CDR3 is 13 residues. The CDR3 region is CASTDSGANVLTF. Here the CDR3 DNA reads TGTGCCAGTACGGACTCTGGGGCCAACGTCCTGACTTTC.

This sequence joins TRBV6-1 and TRBJ2-1, with 7 bases fitting TRBD1. This CDR3 is 15 amino acids long. J gave up 10 bases and V 2 bases, and 11 bases lay outside the gene matches. Germline values: CDR1 MNHNS, CDR2 SASEGT. The DNA for the CDR3 is TGTGCCAGCAGTGAATTGGCAGGGACAGCCCCGGAGCAGTTCTTC. This translates into CASSELAGTAPEQFF.

This rearrangement joins TRBV6-4 to TRBJ2-7, with 8 bases matching TRBD1. V dropped 2 bases and J dropped 3; count of bases not matched to a gene: 9. CDR3 length: 16 residues. CDR1 MRHNA and CDR2 SNTAGT come from the germline V gene. This CDR3 is CASSDPQTGARYEQYF. DNA for the CDR3: TGTGCCAGCAGTGACCCCCAGACAGGGGCCCGCTACGAGCAGTACTTC.

V is TRBV6-6 and J is TRBJ1-1, with no clear D. Per germline, CDR1 MNHNY and CDR2 SVGAGI (reference sequence). This CDR3 comprises 10 residues. Between the trimmed V and J ends, which lost 7 bases and 5 bases, there was a span of 5 bases. The CDR3 reads CASMGTEAFF. The CDR3 coding sequence is TGTGCCAGCATGGGGACTGAAGCTTTCTTT.

This chain connects TRBV9 to TRBJ1-1; D may be TRBD1 (5 bases). The CDR3 length is 16 residues. Germline V gives CDR1 SGDLS, CDR2 YYNGEE. V lost 4 bases and J 1 base, leaving 17 bases between the germline ends. The CDR3 reads CASSQTRGLGNTEAFF. The CDR3 bases are TGTGCCAGCAGCCAAACGAGGGGTTTAGGGAACACTGAAGCTTTCTTT.

The J gene is TRBJ1-5, the V gene TRBV7-3; D is unclear. The length of the CDR3 is 20 residues. Trimming shortened V by 5 bases and J by 7 bases, and 33 bases separated the two germline ends. Looked up from germline, CDR1 is SGHTA and CDR2 is FQGTGA. CDR3 protein: CASSLRISKQELIIGQPQHF. The CDR3 nucleotides are TGTGCCAGCAGCCTACGGATCTCTAAACAAGAGTTAATAATAGGCCAGCCCCAGCATTTT.

The V call is TRBV4-1, the J call TRBJ2-1, with D maybe TRBD2 (6 bases). From germline, CDR1 is MGHRA and CDR2 YSYEKL. V shed 2 bases and J shed 7 bases, with 15 bases lying between them. The CDR3 spans 15 residues. The CDR3 coding sequence is TGCGCCAGCAGCCAAATGACTAGTTTGGGTAATGAGCAGTTCTTC. It encodes CASSQMTSLGNEQFF.

The count of this clone is one. The CDR3 DNA sequence: TGTGCCAGCGCGGACAGGATCTCCTCCTACGAGCAGTACTTC. The encoded protein is CASADRISSYEQYF. The chain employs TRBV6-1 and TRBJ2-7, with 7 positions matching TRBD1. The CDR3 totals 14 residues. Germline CDR1 and CDR2: MNHNS and SASEGT. With V trimmed by 8 bases and J by 0 bases, 7 bases remained unmatched.

This rearrangement joins TRBV7-9 to TRBJ1-1, with D perhaps TRBD1 (5 bases). In germline, CDR1 is SEHNR, CDR2 FQNEAQ (reference sequence). The CDR3 runs 16 residues. V was trimmed by 1 base and J by 1 base, leaving 13 bases between them. Here the CDR3 DNA reads TGTGCCAGCAGCTTAGTCCCAGGGTCCGAGAACACTGAAGCTTTCTTT. Protein product: CASSLVPGSENTEAFF.

The chain carries TRBV15 and TRBJ2-7; TRBD1 matches 9 bases. The J segment lost 1 base and the V segment lost 5 bases, leaving 3 bases of the junction unmatched. The CDR3 runs 14 residues. The germline CDR1 and CDR2 sequences are LNHNV and YYDKDF (reference sequence). CDR3 region: CATSYGQGSYEQYF. The CDR3 DNA follows: TGTGCCACCAGCTATGGACAGGGGTCCTACGAGCAGTACTTC.